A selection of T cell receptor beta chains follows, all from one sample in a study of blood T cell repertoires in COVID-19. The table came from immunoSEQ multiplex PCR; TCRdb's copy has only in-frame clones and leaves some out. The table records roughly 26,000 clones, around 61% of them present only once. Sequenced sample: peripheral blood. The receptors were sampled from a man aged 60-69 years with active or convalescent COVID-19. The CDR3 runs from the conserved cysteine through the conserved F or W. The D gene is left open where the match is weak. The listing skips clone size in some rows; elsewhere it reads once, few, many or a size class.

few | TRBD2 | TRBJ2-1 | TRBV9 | CASNRGSGRHDEQFF | TGTGCCAGCAATCGGGGGAGCGGGAGGCACGATGAGCAGTTCTTC
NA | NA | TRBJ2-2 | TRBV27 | CASSSYRETNTGELFF | TGTGCCAGCAGTAGTTACAGAGAAACGAACACCGGGGAGCTGTTTTTT
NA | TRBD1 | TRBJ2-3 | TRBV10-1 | CASSEGQGATDTQYF | TGCGCCAGCAGTGAGGGACAGGGGGCCACAGATACGCAGTATTTT
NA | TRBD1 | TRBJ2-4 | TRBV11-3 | CASSSLNRWTTGTLKNIQYF | TGTGCCAGCAGCTCTCTGAACCGGTGGACGACAGGGACCCTCAAAAACATTCAGTACTTC
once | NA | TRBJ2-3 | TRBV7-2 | CASSFKPADTQYF | TGTGCCAGCAGCTTCAAGCCCGCAGATACGCAGTATTTT
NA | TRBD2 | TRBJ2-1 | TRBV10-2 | CASSESSGPSSYNEQFF | TGCGCCAGCAGTGAGTCTAGCGGGCCTAGCTCCTACAATGAGCAGTTCTTC
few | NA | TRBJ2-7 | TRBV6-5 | CASSYSTPDTSYEQYF | TGTGCCAGCAGTTACTCTACCCCGGACACCTCCTACGAGCAGTACTTC
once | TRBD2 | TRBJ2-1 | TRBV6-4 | CASSETSGDYNEQFF | TGTGCCAGCAGTGAGACTAGCGGGGACTACAATGAGCAGTTCTTC
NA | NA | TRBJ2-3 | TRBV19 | CASSIGRDTDTQYF | TGTGCCAGTAGTATCGGCAGGGACACAGATACGCAGTATTTT
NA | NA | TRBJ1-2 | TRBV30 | CAWSIGAGYNYGYTF | TGTGCCTGGAGTATTGGGGCAGGGTACAACTATGGCTACACCTTC
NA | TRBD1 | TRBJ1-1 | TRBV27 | CANKQGATTEAFF | TGTGCCAACAAACAGGGGGCGACCACTGAAGCTTTCTTT
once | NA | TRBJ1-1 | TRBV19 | CASKEQPVSTEAFF | TGTGCCAGTAAAGAACAGCCAGTGTCCACTGAAGCTTTCTTT
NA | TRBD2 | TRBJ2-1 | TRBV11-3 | CASSLNSGGRGNEQFF | TGTGCCAGCAGTTTGAATAGCGGGGGGCGGGGAAATGAGCAGTTCTTC
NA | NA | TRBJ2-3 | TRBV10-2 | CASGLGGAGNTQYF | TGCGCCAGCGGACTGGGGGGGGCGGGAAATACGCAGTATTTT
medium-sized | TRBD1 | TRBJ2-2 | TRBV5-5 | CARGTGSDTGELFF | TGTGCCAGGGGGACAGGGTCGGACACCGGGGAGCTGTTTTTT
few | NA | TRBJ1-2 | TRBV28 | CASSFGQNYGYTF | TGTGCCAGCAGTTTTGGGCAGAACTATGGCTACACCTTC
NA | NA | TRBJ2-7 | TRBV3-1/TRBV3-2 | CASSQVVGRRTYEQYF | TGTGCCAGCAGCCAAGTAGTCGGTCGTCGCACCTACGAGCAGTACTTC
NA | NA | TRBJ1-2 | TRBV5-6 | CASSLVRVLEGYTF | TGTGCCAGCAGCTTGGTCAGGGTTCTAGAAGGCTACACCTTC
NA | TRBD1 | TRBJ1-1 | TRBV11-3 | CASRHGDRGGTEAFF | TGTGCCAGCAGGCACGGGGACAGGGGGGGGACTGAAGCTTTCTTT
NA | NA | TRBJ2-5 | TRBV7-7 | CASSLALGGETQYF | TGTGCTAGCAGCTTAGCGCTAGGAGGGGAGACCCAGTACTTC
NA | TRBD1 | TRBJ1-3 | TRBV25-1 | CASSSRQGVVNTIYF | TGTGCCAGCAGTTCTCGACAGGGAGTCGTAAACACCATATATTTT
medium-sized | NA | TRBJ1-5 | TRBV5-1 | CASSSDISPKYSNQPQHF | TGCGCCAGCAGCTCGGACATCTCCCCGAAATATAGCAATCAGCCCCAGCATTTT
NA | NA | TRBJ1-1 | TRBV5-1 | CASSFFSLLVSNTEAFF | TGCGCCAGCAGCTTTTTTTCCTTACTGGTTTCGAACACTGAAGCTTTCTTT
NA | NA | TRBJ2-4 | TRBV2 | CASSDSNTGAKNIQYF | TGTGCCAGCAGCGACAGCAACACCGGGGCCAAAAACATTCAGTACTTC
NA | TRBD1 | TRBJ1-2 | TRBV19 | CASSGRPGQGRFSGYTF | TGTGCCAGTAGTGGCAGACCGGGACAGGGGCGGTTCTCTGGCTACACCTTC
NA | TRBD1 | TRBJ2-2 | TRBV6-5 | CASSYGTDYTGELFF | TGTGCCAGCAGTTACGGGACAGACTATACCGGGGAGCTGTTTTTT
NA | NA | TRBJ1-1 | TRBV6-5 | CASSTRDKMNTEAFF | TGTGCCAGCAGTACCCGGGACAAGATGAACACTGAAGCTTTCTTT
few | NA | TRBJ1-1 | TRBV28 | CASTPAGVGTEAFF | TGTGCCAGCACCCCAGCGGGGGTAGGGACTGAAGCTTTCTTT
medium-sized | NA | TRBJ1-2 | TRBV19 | CASSMGGYGYTF | TGTGCCAGTAGTATGGGGGGCTATGGCTACACCTTC
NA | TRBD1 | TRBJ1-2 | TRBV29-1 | CSTQDRVYGYTF | TGCAGCACGCAGGACAGGGTCTATGGCTACACCTTC
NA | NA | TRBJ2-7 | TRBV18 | CASSPDRVRYEQYF | TGTGCCAGCTCACCAGACCGGGTCCGCTACGAGCAGTACTTC
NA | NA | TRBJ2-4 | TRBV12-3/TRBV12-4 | CASSQANIQYF | TGTGCCAGCAGTCAAGCGAACATTCAGTACTTC
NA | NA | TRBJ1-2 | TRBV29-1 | CSVQWGVEGYTF | TGCAGCGTTCAATGGGGGGTGGAAGGCTACACCTTC